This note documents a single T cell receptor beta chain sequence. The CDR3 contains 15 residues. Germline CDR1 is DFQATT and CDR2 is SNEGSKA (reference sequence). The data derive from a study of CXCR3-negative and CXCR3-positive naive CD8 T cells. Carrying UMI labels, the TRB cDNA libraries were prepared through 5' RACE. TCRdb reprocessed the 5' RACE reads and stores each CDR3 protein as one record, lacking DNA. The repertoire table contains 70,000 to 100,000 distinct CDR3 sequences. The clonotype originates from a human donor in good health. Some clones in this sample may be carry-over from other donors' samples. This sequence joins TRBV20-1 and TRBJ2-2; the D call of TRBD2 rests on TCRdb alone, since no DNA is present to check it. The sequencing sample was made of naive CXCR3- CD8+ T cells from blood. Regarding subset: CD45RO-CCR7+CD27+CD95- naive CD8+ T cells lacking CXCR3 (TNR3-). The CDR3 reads CSARSRAEGTGELFF.